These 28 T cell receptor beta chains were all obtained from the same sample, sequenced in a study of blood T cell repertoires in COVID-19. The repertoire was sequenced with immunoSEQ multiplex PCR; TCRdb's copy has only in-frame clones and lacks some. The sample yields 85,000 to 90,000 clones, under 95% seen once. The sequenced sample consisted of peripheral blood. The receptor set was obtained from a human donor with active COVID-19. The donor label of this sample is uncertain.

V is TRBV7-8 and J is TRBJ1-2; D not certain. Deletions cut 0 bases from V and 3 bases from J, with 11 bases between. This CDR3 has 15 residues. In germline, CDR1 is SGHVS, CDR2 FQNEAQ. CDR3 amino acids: CASSLAGGEDYGYTF. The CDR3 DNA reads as TGTGCCAGCAGCTTAGCGGGCGGGGAGGACTATGGCTACACCTTC.

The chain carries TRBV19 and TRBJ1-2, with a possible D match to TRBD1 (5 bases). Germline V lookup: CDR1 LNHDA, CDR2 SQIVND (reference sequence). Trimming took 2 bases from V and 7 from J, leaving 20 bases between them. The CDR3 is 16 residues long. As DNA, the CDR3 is TGTGCCAGTAGTATAAGTCCAGGGCCAGACCCCCTTGGCTACACCTTC. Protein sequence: CASSISPGPDPLGYTF.

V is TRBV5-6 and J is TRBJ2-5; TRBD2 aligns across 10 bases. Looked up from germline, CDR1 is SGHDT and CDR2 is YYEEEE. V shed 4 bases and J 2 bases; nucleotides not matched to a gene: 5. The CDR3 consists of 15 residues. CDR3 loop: CASSQGLADQETQYF. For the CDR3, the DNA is TGTGCCAGCAGCCAAGGACTAGCGGATCAAGAGACCCAGTACTTC.

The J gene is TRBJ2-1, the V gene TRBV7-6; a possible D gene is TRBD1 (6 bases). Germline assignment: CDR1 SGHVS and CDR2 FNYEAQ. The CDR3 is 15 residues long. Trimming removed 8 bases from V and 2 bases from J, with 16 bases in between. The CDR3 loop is CASSFDRPPYNEQFF. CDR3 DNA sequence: TGTGCCAGCTCCTTCGACAGGCCGCCCTACAATGAGCAGTTCTTC.

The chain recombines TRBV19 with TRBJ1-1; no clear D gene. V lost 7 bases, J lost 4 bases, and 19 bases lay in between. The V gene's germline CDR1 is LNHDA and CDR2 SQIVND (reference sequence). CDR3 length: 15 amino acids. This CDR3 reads CASIKAQLVVTEAFF. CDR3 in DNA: TGTGCCAGTATAAAGGCACAGTTAGTTGTCACTGAAGCTTTCTTT.

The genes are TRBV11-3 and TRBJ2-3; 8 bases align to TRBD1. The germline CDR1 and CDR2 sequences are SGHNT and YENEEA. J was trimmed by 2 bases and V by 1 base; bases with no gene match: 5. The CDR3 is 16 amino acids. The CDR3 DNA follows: TGTGCCAGCAGCTTAGGACAGGGGCGCTCCACAGATACGCAGTATTTT. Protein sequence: CASSLGQGRSTDTQYF. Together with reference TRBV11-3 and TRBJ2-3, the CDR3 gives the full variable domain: EAGVVQSPRYKIIEKKQPVAFWCNPISGHNTLYWYLQNLGQGPELLIRYENEEAVDDSQLPKDRFSAERLKGVDSTLKIQPAELGDSAVYLCASSLGQGRSTDTQYFGPGTRLTVL.

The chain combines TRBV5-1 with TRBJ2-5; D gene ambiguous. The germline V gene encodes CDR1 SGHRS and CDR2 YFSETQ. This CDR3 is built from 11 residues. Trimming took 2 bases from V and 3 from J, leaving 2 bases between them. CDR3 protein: CASSFKETQYF. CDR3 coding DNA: TGCGCCAGCAGCTTCAAAGAGACCCAGTACTTC.

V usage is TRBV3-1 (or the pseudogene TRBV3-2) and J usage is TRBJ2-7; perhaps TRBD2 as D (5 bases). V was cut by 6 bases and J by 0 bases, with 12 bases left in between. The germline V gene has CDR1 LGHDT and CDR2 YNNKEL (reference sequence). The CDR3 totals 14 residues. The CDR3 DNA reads TGTGCCAGCAGACGATCGGGATACTCCTACGAGCAGTACTTC. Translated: CASRRSGYSYEQYF.

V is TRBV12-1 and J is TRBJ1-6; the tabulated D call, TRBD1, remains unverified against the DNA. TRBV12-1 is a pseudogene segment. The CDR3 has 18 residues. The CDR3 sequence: CASSFGQRQQTYNSPLHF. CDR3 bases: TGTGCCAGCAGCTTTGGCCAGAGACAGCAAACCTATAATTCACCCCTCCACTTT.

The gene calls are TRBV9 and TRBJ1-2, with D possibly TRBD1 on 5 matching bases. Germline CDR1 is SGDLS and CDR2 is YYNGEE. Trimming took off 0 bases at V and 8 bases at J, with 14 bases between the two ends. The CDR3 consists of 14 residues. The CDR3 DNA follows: TGTGCCAGCAGCGTAGCGGCCCAGGGTCGGGGCTACACCTTC. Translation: CASSVAAQGRGYTF.

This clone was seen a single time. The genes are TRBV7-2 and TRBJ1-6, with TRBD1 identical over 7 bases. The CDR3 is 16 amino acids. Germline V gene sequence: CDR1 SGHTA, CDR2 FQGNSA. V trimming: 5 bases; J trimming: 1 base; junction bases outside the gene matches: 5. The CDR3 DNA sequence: TGTGCCAGCAGCCCAACGACAGGGTCCTATAATTCACCCCTCCACTTT. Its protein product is CASSPTTGSYNSPLHF.

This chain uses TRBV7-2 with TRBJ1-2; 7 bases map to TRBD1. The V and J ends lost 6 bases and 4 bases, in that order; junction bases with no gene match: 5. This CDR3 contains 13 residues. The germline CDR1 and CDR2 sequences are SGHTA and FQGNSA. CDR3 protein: CASRGGQPYGYTF. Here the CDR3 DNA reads TGTGCCAGCAGAGGGGGACAGCCCTATGGCTACACCTTC.

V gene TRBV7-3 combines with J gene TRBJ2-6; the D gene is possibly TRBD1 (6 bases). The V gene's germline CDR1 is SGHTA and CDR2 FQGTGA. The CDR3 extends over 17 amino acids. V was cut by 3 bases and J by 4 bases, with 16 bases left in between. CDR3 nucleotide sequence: TGTGCCAGCAGCTTGACACTGGACAGACCCGGGGCCAACGTCCTGACTTTC. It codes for CASSLTLDRPGANVLTF.

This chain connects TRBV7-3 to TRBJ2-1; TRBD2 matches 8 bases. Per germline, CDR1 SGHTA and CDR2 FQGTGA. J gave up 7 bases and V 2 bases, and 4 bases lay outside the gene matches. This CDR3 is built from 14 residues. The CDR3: CASSLGERGNEQFF. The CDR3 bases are TGTGCCAGCAGCTTAGGCGAGCGGGGGAATGAGCAGTTCTTC. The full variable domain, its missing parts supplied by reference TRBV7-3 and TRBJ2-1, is GAGVSQTPSNKVTEKGKYVELRCDPISGHTALYWYRQSLGQGPEFLIYFQGTGAADDSGLPNDRFFAVRPEGSVSTLKIQRTERGDSAVYLCASSLGERGNEQFFGPGTRLTVL.

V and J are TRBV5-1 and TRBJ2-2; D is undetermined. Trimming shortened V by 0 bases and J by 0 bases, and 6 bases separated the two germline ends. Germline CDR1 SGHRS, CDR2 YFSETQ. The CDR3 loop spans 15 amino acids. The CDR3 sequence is CASSLGRTNTGELFF. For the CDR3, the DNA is TGCGCCAGCAGCTTGGGCAGGACGAACACCGGGGAGCTGTTTTTT.

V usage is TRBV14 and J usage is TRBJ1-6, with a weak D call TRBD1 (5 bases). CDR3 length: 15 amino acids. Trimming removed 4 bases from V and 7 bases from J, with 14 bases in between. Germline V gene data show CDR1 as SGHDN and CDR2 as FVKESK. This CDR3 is CASSLRVGGNSPLHF. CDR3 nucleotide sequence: TGTGCCAGCAGCCTCCGCGTGGGGGGAAATTCACCCCTCCACTTT. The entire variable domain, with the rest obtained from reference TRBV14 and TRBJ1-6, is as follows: EAGVTQFPSHSVIEKGQTVTLRCDPISGHDNLYWYRRVMGKEIKFLLHFVKESKQDESGMPNNRFLAERTGGTYSTLKVQPAELEDSGVYFCASSLRVGGNSPLHFGNGTRLTVT.

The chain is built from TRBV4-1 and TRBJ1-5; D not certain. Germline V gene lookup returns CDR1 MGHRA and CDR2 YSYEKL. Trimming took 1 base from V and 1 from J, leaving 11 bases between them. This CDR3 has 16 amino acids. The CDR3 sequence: CASSQGSVMSNQPQHF. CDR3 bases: TGCGCCAGCAGCCAAGGGTCAGTAATGAGCAATCAGCCCCAGCATTTT.

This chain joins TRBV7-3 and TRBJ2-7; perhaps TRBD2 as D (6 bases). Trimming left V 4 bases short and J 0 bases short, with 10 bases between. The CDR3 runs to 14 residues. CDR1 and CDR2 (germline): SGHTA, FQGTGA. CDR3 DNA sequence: TGTGCCAGCAGCTCAGGGCGGGGCTCCTACGAGCAGTACTTC. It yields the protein CASSSGRGSYEQYF.

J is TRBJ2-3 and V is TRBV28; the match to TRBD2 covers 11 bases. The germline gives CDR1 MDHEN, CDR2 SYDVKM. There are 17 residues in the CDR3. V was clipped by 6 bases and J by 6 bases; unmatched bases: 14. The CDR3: CASSLWGLAATGDTQYF. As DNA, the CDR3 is TGTGCCAGCAGCCTATGGGGACTAGCGGCCACTGGGGATACGCAGTATTTT.

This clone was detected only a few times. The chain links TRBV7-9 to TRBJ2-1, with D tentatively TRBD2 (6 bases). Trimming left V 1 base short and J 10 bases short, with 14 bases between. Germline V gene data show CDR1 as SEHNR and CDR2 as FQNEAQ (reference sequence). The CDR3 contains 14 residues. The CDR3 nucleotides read TGTGCCAGCAGCTTAGTACGGGATGCGGGGGAGCAGTTCTTC. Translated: CASSLVRDAGEQFF.

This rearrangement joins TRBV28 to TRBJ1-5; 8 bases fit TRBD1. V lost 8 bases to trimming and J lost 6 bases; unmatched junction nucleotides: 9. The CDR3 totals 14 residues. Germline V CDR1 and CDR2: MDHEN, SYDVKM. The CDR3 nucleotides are TGTGCCAGCCTCCCGGCAGGGGGCTCTCAGCCCCAGCATTTT. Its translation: CASLPAGGSQPQHF.

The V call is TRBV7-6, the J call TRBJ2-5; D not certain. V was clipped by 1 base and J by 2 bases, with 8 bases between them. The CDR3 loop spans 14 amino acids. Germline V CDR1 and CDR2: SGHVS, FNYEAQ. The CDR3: CASSLGGGQETQYF. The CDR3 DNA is TGTGCCAGCAGCTTAGGTGGCGGTCAAGAGACCCAGTACTTC.

This chain's CDR3 is CASSQDLEGGQASNQPQHF. CDR3 nucleotides: TGCGCCAGCAGCCAAGATCTTGAGGGGGGACAGGCTAGCAATCAGCCCCAGCATTTT. V is TRBV4-1 and J is TRBJ1-5; TRBD1 agrees at 8 bases. The germline gives CDR1 MGHRA, CDR2 YSYEKL. The CDR3 runs 19 residues. After removal of 0 bases from V and 0 bases from J, the junction contained 10 bases not matched to a gene.

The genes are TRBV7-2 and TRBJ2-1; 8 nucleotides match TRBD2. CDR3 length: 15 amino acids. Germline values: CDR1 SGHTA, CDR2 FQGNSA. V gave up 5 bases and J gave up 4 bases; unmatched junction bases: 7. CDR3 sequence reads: CASSVLAELYNEQFF. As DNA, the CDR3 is TGTGCCAGCAGCGTACTAGCGGAGCTTTACAATGAGCAGTTCTTC.

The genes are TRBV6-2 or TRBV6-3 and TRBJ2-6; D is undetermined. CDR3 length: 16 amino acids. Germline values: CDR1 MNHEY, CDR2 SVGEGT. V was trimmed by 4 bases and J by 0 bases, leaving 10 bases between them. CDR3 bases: TGTGCCAGCAGTTCGTCCCTTAGCTCTGGGGCCAACGTCCTGACTTTC. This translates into CASSSSLSSGANVLTF.

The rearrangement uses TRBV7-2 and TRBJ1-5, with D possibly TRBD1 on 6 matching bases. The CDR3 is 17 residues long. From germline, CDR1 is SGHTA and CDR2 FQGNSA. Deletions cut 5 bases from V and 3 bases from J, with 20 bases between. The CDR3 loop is CASSLGGGSLYNQPQHF. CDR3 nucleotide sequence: TGTGCCAGCAGCCTCGGGGGGGGCAGTCTCTACAATCAGCCCCAGCATTTT.

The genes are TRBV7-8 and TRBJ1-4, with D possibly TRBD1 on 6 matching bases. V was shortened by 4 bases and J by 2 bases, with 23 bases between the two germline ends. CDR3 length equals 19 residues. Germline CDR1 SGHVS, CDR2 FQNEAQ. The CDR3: CASSSPMGAKTATNEKLFF. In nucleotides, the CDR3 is TGTGCCAGCAGCTCCCCAATGGGGGCTAAGACAGCTACTAATGAAAAACTGTTTTTT.

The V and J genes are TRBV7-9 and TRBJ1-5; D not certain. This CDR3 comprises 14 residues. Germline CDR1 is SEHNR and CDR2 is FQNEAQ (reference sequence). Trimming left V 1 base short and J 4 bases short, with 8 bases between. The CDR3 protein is CASSLDSQNQPQHF. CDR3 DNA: TGTGCCAGCAGCTTAGATAGCCAGAATCAGCCCCAGCATTTT.